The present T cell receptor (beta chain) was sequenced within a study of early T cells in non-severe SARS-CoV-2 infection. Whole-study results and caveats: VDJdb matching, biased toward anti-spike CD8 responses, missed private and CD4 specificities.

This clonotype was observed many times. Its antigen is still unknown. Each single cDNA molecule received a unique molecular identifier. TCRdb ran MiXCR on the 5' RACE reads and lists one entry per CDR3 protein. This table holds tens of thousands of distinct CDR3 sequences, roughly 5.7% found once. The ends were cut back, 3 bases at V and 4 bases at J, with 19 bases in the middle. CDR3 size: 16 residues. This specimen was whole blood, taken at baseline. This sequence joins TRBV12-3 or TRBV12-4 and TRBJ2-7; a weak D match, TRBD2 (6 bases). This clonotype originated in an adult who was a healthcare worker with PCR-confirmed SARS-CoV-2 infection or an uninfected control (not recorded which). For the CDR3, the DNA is TGTGCCAGCAGTTTGGGCCCTCCCGGGAGTGGTTACGAGCAGTACTTC. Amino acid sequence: CASSLGPPGSGYEQYF.